The 2 T cell receptor beta chains in this list originate from one sample, sequenced in a study of cytomegalovirus exposure and HLA in healthy donors. PCR amplification relied on 60 Vbeta primers (plus 13 Jbeta primers). Method: immunoSEQ multiplex PCR; TCRdb's copy keeps in-frame clones and lacks some. In the table there are fewer than 200,000 clones, around 80% of which are singletons. Source material: PBMCs. The origin of the receptors is a man aged 40-50 years in good health and CMV-seronegative.

This clone was counted only a few times. The chain joins TRBV19 to TRBJ2-5, with 8 bases matching TRBD1. The germline CDR1 and CDR2 sequences are LNHDA and SQIVND (reference sequence). Trimming cost V 4 bases and J 2 bases; bases outside gene matches: 12. The CDR3 has 17 amino acids. The CDR3 DNA is TGTGCCAGTAGTAAAACCGGACAGGGTCATTGGCAAGAGACCCAGTACTTC. Encoded protein: CASSKTGQGHWQETQYF.

The genes are TRBV18 and TRBJ2-3, with no clear D. Germline CDR1 reads KGHSH; CDR2 reads LQKENI. The V and J ends lost 6 bases and 6 bases respectively, with 4 bases between them. The CDR3 loop spans 10 amino acids. CDR3 nucleotides: TGTGCCAGCTCCCTGGATACGCAGTATTTT. Encoded protein: CASSLDTQYF.